The next 9 T cell receptor beta chains were all read from a single sample in a study of blood T cell repertoires in COVID-19 (dated by TCRdb to about 2020). Library construction relied on the immunoSEQ multiplex PCR assay. TCRdb mirrors the immuneACCESS table, restricted to in-frame sequences. Some clones are absent from its copies; in checked studies, under half trace to an unresolved V gene, and the reason for the others is unknown. The sample table lists around 100,000 clones, more than 75% of them with a count of one. The ten largest clones take up 4% to 5.5% of the sample. The source material was peripheral blood. The receptors stem from a man aged 40-49 years with acute or convalescent COVID-19.

The chain uses TRBV19 and TRBJ2-1; the D gene is possibly TRBD2 (5 bases). Germline V gene lookup returns CDR1 LNHDA and CDR2 SQIVND (reference sequence). Trimming stripped 6 bases from V and 9 bases from J, with 12 bases between. This CDR3 comprises 12 residues. CDR3 DNA sequence: TGTGCCAGTAGCCCCGGGGTGGGTGAGCAGTTCTTC. Protein product: CASSPGVGEQFF.

This clone has a handful of counts. V is TRBV4-2 and J is TRBJ2-5; 16 nucleotides line up with TRBD2. CDR3 length equals 18 residues. V lost 3 bases to trimming and J lost 5 bases; unmatched junction nucleotides: 9. Per germline, CDR1 LGHNA and CDR2 YNFKEQ. This chain's CDR3 is CASSQAGLAGGPEETQYF. The CDR3 region has the DNA TGTGCCAGCAGCCAGGCGGGACTAGCGGGGGGGCCTGAGGAGACCCAGTACTTC.

J is TRBJ1-2 and V is TRBV6-9, with 10 bases identical to TRBD1. CDR1 MNHGY and CDR2 SVAAGI come from the germline V gene. This CDR3 comprises 15 residues. Losses at the gene ends were 2 bases for V and 1 base for J; bases not matched to a gene: 1. The CDR3 DNA is TGTGCCAGCAGTTATGGGGACAGGGGTAACTATGGCTACACCTTC. Its translation is CASSYGDRGNYGYTF.

This chain joins TRBV6-5 and TRBJ2-7; a possible D gene is TRBD1 (5 bases). V was cut by 6 bases and J by 3 bases, with 6 bases left in between. In germline, CDR1 is MNHEY, CDR2 SVGAGI. The CDR3 is 11 amino acids. The CDR3 spells CASRDIYEQYF. The CDR3 nucleotides are TGTGCCAGCAGGGACATCTACGAGCAGTACTTC.

In its sample, this clone was seen once. V gene TRBV6-4 combines with J gene TRBJ2-2; weak D call: TRBD1 (5 bases). CDR3 length equals 14 residues. V lost 6 bases to trimming and J lost 5 bases, with 13 bases between them. The germline V gene encodes CDR1 MRHNA and CDR2 SNTAGT. CDR3 coding DNA: TGTGCCAGCAGACAATTTCAGGGAACCGGGGAGCTGTTTTTT. This translates into CASRQFQGTGELFF.

This clone has just one count. The chain couples TRBV12-3 or TRBV12-4 to TRBJ2-7; 13 nucleotides agree with TRBD2. The CDR3 contains 13 residues. V lost 6 bases to trimming and J lost 5 bases; unmatched junction nucleotides: 1. CDR3 in DNA: TGTGCCAGCAGACTAGCGGGGGGGAACGAGCAGTACTTC. Its protein product is CASRLAGGNEQYF.

The V and J genes are TRBV9 and TRBJ1-2; D not certain. The germline V gene has CDR1 SGDLS and CDR2 YYNGEE. V was trimmed by 4 bases and J by 3 bases, leaving 13 bases between them. CDR3 length: 14 residues. CDR3 region: CASSPRGYDYGYTF. The DNA of the CDR3 is TGTGCCAGCAGCCCCCGGGGATACGACTATGGCTACACCTTC. The variable domain in full, with the rest retrieved from reference TRBV9 and TRBJ1-2, is DSGVTQTPKHLITATGQRVTLRCSPRSGDLSVYWYQQSLDQGLQFLIQYYNGEERAKGNILERFSAQQFPDLHSELNLSSLELGDSALYFCASSPRGYDYGYTFGSGTRLTVV.

V gene TRBV5-1 combines with J gene TRBJ2-2, with 12 bases matching TRBD2. This CDR3 has 15 amino acids. With V trimmed by 1 base and J by 5 bases, 0 bases remained unmatched. Per the germline V gene, CDR1 is SGHRS and CDR2 is YFSETQ. In DNA form, the CDR3 reads TGCGCCAGCAGCTTGCTAGCGGGAGGGACCGGGGAGCTGTTTTTT. It specifies CASSLLAGGTGELFF. The full variable domain, with the rest looked up from reference TRBV5-1 and TRBJ2-2, is KAGVTQTPRYLIKTRGQQVTLSCSPISGHRSVSWYQQTPGQGLQFLFEYFSETQRNKGNFPGRFSGRQFSNSRSEMNVSTLELGDSALYLCASSLLAGGTGELFFGEGSRLTVL.

The chain recombines TRBV15 with TRBJ2-1; 7 bases agree with TRBD2. CDR3 length: 19 residues. Per the germline V gene, CDR1 is LNHNV and CDR2 is YYDKDF (reference sequence). V shed 5 bases, J shed 4 bases, and the junction held 20 bases outside the gene matches. Written as DNA, the CDR3 is TGTGCCACCAGCGCAACCAGCTTTCGGGGGACTACTAAATACAATGAGCAGTTCTTC. Translating it yields CATSATSFRGTTKYNEQFF.